Shown below are 3 T cell receptor beta chains from a single sample sequenced in a study of spatial heterogeneity in lung cancer. General observations from the study: Intratumoral expanded alpha and beta TCR counts were found to track tumor mutation counts.

No antigens are known for them. TCRdb re-called the 5' RACE reads with MiXCR, one entry per CDR3 protein. This sample yields several thousand distinct CDR3 sequences, of which 13% to 15% are seen a single time; roughly an eighth belongs to the top ten. The time point was: sample taken at primary tumor resection. The input for sequencing was lung tumor tissue, taken at surgery. The receptors were sampled from a male donor with early-stage non-small cell lung cancer.

This clonotype is medium-sized (0.01 to 0.1%) within its sample. A library prepared for alpha chains yielded this beta chain as an off-target read; its size is of little meaning. The chain uses TRBV7-9 and TRBJ2-5, with D perhaps matching TRBD1 (6 bases). The germline CDR1 and CDR2 sequences are SEHNR and FQNEAQ (reference sequence). The CDR3 sequence is 16 residues long. Trimming shortened V by 1 base and J by 5 bases, and 17 bases separated the two germline ends. The CDR3 region is CASSLEWSAGVETQYF. Here the CDR3 DNA reads TGTGCCAGCAGCTTAGAATGGTCGGCAGGGGTTGAGACCCAGTACTTC.

This clonotype was observed many times. For a library built for alpha chains, this beta chain is a stray read; little rests on its size. The CDR3 coding sequence is TGCAGTGCTAGTCCGACTAGCCCACAGAACAATGAGCAGTTCTTC. Protein product: CSASPTSPQNNEQFF. V and J are TRBV20-1 and TRBJ2-1, with 7 nucleotides matching TRBD2. With 3 bases clipped from V and 5 bases from J, the junction kept 10 bases outside the gene matches. The CDR3 covers 15 residues. Per germline, CDR1 DFQATT and CDR2 SNEGSKA (reference sequence).

This clonotype has at least ten counts. The library was prepared for alpha chains; this beta chain is a stray read, so its frequency means little. The chain has TRBV19 and TRBJ2-2; D possibly uses TRBD1 or TRBD2 (5 bases each). CDR3 size: 14 residues. Germline V CDR1 and CDR2: LNHDA, SQIVND (reference sequence). V was shortened by 7 bases and J by 2 bases, with 11 bases between the two germline ends. The chain's CDR3 is CASNRDLNTGELFF. CDR3 sequence (DNA): TGTGCCAGTAATAGGGACCTAAACACCGGGGAGCTGTTTTTT.